These 8 T cell receptor beta chains came from one sample sequenced in a study of Graves' ophthalmopathy and Graves' hyperthyroidism. CDR3 regions of TCR beta were amplified from RNA transcripts. HTBI primers served in a first-round RT-PCR, which a second-round multiplex PCR followed. TCRdb fed the multiplex PCR reads into MiXCR, producing one record per CDR3 protein. The sample shows hundreds of thousands of distinct CDR3 sequences, around 21% of them seen only once. The specimen was peripheral blood. The receptors here all came from a woman aged 18-35 years with stable Graves' hyperthyroidism.

The V call is TRBV12-3 or TRBV12-4, the J call TRBJ2-7, with 10 bases lining up with TRBD2. This CDR3 has 14 residues. After removal of 8 bases from V and 2 bases from J, the junction contained 6 bases not matched to a gene. The CDR3 sequence: CASSQRGGPYEQYF. The CDR3 bases are TGTGCCAGCTCCCAGCGGGGGGGCCCCTACGAGCAGTACTTC.

This clonotype was detected many times. This chain joins TRBV7-9 and TRBJ2-2; no reliable D call. Trimming took 11 bases from V and 8 from J, leaving 9 bases between them. CDR1 SEHNR and CDR2 FQNEAQ come from the germline V gene (reference sequence). The CDR3 runs 10 residues. CDR3 amino acids: CAVILGELFF. CDR3 DNA: TGTGCCGTCATCCTAGGGGAGCTGTTTTTT.

The chain recombines TRBV6-5 with TRBJ2-7; D is perhaps TRBD2 (6 bases). Germline values: CDR1 MNHEY, CDR2 SVGAGI. This CDR3 region has 15 residues. The V gene lost 0 bases and the J gene lost 0 bases, with 9 bases spanning the gap. This CDR3 reads CASSYSAAGSYEQYF. The DNA for the CDR3 is TGTGCCAGCAGTTACTCGGCAGCGGGCTCCTACGAGCAGTACTTC.

The chain couples TRBV27 to TRBJ2-6; D is uncertain. V was trimmed by 6 bases and J by 3 bases, leaving 15 bases between them. Germline V CDR1 and CDR2: MNHEY, SMNVEV (reference sequence). This CDR3 spans 16 amino acids. The CDR3 region is CASSQSAVSGANVLTF. CDR3 nucleotides: TGTGCCAGCAGCCAATCAGCAGTTAGTGGGGCCAACGTCCTGACTTTC.

The chain has TRBV19 and TRBJ1-5; no clear D gene. Germline values: CDR1 LNHDA, CDR2 SQIVND (reference sequence). V dropped 2 bases and J dropped 4 bases, with 12 bases sitting between them. This CDR3 is 15 amino acids long. The CDR3 protein is CASSIIEVGNQPQHF. As DNA, the CDR3 is TGTGCCAGTAGTATAATAGAGGTTGGAAATCAGCCCCAGCATTTT.

This clonotype was observed many times. The chain recombines TRBV19 with TRBJ2-6; unclear D gene. The CDR3 is 15 amino acids. V lost 3 bases to trimming and J lost 1 base, with 7 bases between them. Germline loops: CDR1 LNHDA, CDR2 SQIVND (reference sequence). The CDR3 sequence is CASSILGSGANVLTF. The CDR3, as DNA: TGTGCCAGTAGTATTTTGGGGTCTGGGGCCAACGTCCTGACTTTC. Full variable domain (outside the CDR3, taken from reference TRBV19 and TRBJ2-6): DGGITQSPKYLFRKEGQNVTLSCEQNLNHDAMYWYRQDPGQGLRLIYYSQIVNDFQKGDIAEGYSVSREKKESFPLTVTSAQKNPTAFYLCASSILGSGANVLTFGAGSRLTVL.

This clonotype was picked up many times. This rearrangement joins TRBV10-3 to TRBJ1-5; D is unresolved. The length of the CDR3 is 11 residues. CDR1 and CDR2 (germline): ENHRY, SYGVKD. V dropped 9 bases and J dropped 7 bases, with 10 bases sitting between them. CDR3 in DNA: TGTGCCATGGGAAATGGCCAGCCCCAGCATTTT. The encoded protein is CAMGNGQPQHF.

The J gene is TRBJ2-7, the V gene TRBV30; D may be TRBD2 (6 bases). This CDR3 region has 14 residues. Germline CDR1 is GTSNPN and CDR2 is SVGIG (reference sequence). The V gene lost 3 bases and the J gene lost 2 bases, with 14 bases spanning the gap. Here the CDR3 DNA reads TGTGCCTGGAGCCGGGGGACTGGGGCCTACGAGCAGTACTTC. This encodes CAWSRGTGAYEQYF. Drawing the rest from reference TRBV30 and TRBJ2-7, the complete variable domain is SQTIHQWPATLVQPVGSPLSLECTVEGTSNPNLYWYRQAAGRGLQLLFYSVGIGQISSEVPQNLSASRPQDRQFILSSKKLLLSDSGFYLCAWSRGTGAYEQYFGPGTRLTVT.